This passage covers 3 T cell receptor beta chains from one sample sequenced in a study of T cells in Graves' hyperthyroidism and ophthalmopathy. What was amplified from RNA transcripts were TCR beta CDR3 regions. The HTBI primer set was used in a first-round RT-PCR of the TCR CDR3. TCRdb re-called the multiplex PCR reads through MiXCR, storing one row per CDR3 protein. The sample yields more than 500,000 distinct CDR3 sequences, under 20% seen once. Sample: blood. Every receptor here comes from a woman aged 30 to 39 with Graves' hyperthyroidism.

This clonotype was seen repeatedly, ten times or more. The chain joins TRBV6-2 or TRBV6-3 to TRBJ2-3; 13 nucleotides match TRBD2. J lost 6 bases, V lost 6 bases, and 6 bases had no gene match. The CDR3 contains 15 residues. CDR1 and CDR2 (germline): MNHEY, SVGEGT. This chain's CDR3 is CASRRLAGGQDTQYF. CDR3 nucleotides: TGTGCCAGCAGAAGACTAGCGGGGGGTCAGGATACGCAGTATTTT.

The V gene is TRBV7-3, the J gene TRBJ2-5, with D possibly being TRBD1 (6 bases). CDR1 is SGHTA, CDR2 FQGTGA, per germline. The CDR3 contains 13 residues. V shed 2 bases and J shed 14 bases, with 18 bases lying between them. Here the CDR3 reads CASSLRRGHTLYF. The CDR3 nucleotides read TGTGCCAGCAGCTTACGTCGGGGACACACCTTATACTTC.

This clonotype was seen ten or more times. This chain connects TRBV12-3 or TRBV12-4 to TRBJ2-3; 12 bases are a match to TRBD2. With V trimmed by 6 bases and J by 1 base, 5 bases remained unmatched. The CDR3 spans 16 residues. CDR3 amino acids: CASRTSGRLGTDTQYF. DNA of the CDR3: TGTGCCAGCAGGACTAGCGGGAGACTCGGCACAGATACGCAGTATTTT.